The count of the clone carrying this TCR beta chain is one. Its target is not known. The sample comes from a study of T cells in Graves' hyperthyroidism and ophthalmopathy. Study context: Specimen type is peripheral blood, collected at initial diagnosis prior to any treatment.

Regarding the study as a whole: Most thyroid clonotypes expanded above 0.001 were also detected in blood. In validation, the model predicted ophthalmopathy. These predictions came a median approximately 6.5 months before onset.

Ophthalmopathy patients showed a Clinical Activity Score of at least 3, NOSPECS grade of at least 4 and duration under 3 months. The investigators amplified TCR beta CDR3 regions from RNA transcripts. The HTBI primer set was used in a first-round RT-PCR of the TCR CDR3. From the multiplex PCR reads, TCRdb called clonotypes with MiXCR, one entry per CDR3 protein. Of 600,000 or so distinct CDR3 sequences in the sample, 14% are singletons; the top ten hold about 7%. This receptor was identified in a woman younger than 30 with Graves' ophthalmopathy. Sequenced material: blood.

The DNA for the CDR3 is TGTGCCAGCAGCCCTCGCTCCCTCTTCGGGAGGGCCTCCTACGAGCAGTACTTC. This encodes CASSPRSLFGRASYEQYF. The V and J genes are TRBV11-3 and TRBJ2-7; TRBD2 matches at 8 bases. Trimming at V came to 5 bases and at J to 0 bases, leaving 15 bases not matched to a gene. CDR3 length: 18 residues. From germline, CDR1 is SGHNT and CDR2 YENEEA.